This TCR beta chain derives from a study of early T cells in non-severe SARS-CoV-2 infection. On the study more broadly: From unsorted whole blood, bulk RNA was sequenced, and the chains remained unpaired.

MiXCR was run by TCRdb on the 5' RACE reads, yielding one entry per CDR3 protein. The sample consists of tens of thousands of distinct CDR3 sequences, more than 9.5% of them appearing once. This clonotype was seen only once. The CDR3 extends over 13 amino acids. CDR1 is MNHNY and CDR2 is SVGAGI in the germline V gene (reference sequence). V lost 5 bases to trimming and J lost 3 bases, with 10 bases between them. This TCR derives from an adult who was a healthcare worker with PCR-confirmed SARS-CoV-2 infection or an uninfected control (not recorded which). The gene calls are TRBV6-6 and TRBJ1-2; D not resolved. This material consisted of whole blood, taken at baseline. CDR3 DNA: TGTGCCAGCAGTCCAGGACGGGACTATGGCTACACCTTC. Amino acid sequence: CASSPGRDYGYTF.